Listed below are T cell receptor beta chains from one sample, sequenced in a study of blood T cell repertoires in COVID-19. Only in-frame clones appear in the TCRdb table, and some are missing; sequencing was by immunoSEQ multiplex PCR. The table has about 120,000 clones, around 87% seen once. Sequencing input: peripheral blood. These TCRs come from a woman between 70 and 85 years old with acute or convalescent COVID-19. Both conserved end residues are trimmed from each CDR3. The order of the fields is V gene, clone size, CDR3 protein. Only part of the rows carry a size: once, few, many, or a class if the clone is expanded.

>TRBV5-1|-
ASSFSSTSEAF
>TRBV5-1|-
ASSPRGGGARPNYGYT
>TRBV2|-
ATRTLAGGTDTQY
>TRBV6-6|-
ASKQGGYEQY
>TRBV18|-
ASSPLEAGPELF
>TRBV28|-
ASRAVNTEAF
>TRBV5-4|-
ASSSALANYNEQF
>TRBV2|-
VSREDSSYEQY
>TRBV5-1|few
ASRTENSPLH
>TRBV10-1|-
ASPLPGQGLVTEAF
>TRBV5-4|-
ASSSPTDTQY
>TRBV18|-
ASSPRQGDTGELF
>TRBV10-3|-
AIRRDRENTEAF
>TRBV29-1|-
SASDRAILELF
>TRBV10-2|-
ASSNRVSTDTQY
>TRBV19|-
ASTSQGNTGELF
>TRBV5-1|-
ASSLIGQAYNEQF
>TRBV30|-
AWGNDRQGYT
>TRBV28|-
ASREPGQPQH
>TRBV19|-
ASSWPGTGELF
>TRBV4-2|once
ASSPSIAGDPSGEQY
>TRBV7-3|-
ASSPGGDSFYEQY
>TRBV27|-
ASSADRESYNEQF
>TRBV19|-
ASSTRGLETQY
>TRBV5-1|-
ASSLGGRSTNEKLF
>TRBV14|-
ASRGDRLNTEAF
>TRBV11-2|-
ASSLVNVGGPDTQY
>TRBV29-1|-
SVEDVSSGWGEITQY
>TRBV30|-
AGQGNFNGYT
>TRBV18|-
ASSPGQGGNTEAF
>TRBV12-3/TRBV12-4|-
ASSREVFTEAF
>TRBV2|-
ASLDRVANYGYT
>TRBV7-2|-
ALGWAPSGYGYT
>TRBV2|-
ASSEGQGAPETQY
>TRBV7-9|-
ASSLLGGQGKNYGYT
>TRBV6-5|-
ASSSDRWHQPQH
>TRBV12-3/TRBV12-4|once
ASRQGSYEQY
>TRBV18|-
ASSPRLAGKNQPQH
>TRBV15|-
ATSREGRSWAF
>TRBV10-3|-
AISERQSSGNTIY